This T cell receptor beta chain emerged from a study of T-cell reconstitution after alpha-beta-depleted transplantation in children. General study findings and limits: Expanded clones from the graft, numbering several hundred, reportedly supplied alpha-beta T cells about two months after transplant.

This clonotype was counted a few times. What it binds is not known. CDR3 length equals 15 residues. The V and J ends lost 0 bases and 6 bases respectively, with 11 bases between them. Germline CDR1 and CDR2: MGHRA and YSYEKL. Preparation of the TCRbeta library used unique molecular identifiers. TCRdb re-analysed the PCR reads in MiXCR, keeping a single row per CDR3 protein. The sample carries 450,000 to 550,000 distinct CDR3 sequences, 11% recorded once. The chain links TRBV4-1 to TRBJ1-4; D call uncertain. The source is a female patient between 2 and 15 years old who had a stem cell transplant for aplastic anemia, so the T cells may come from the graft donor. The sample consisted of PBMCs, mostly from graft donor cells, taken 180 days after TCRalphabeta/CD19-depleted stem cell transplant. CDR3: CASSQDRGLYEKLFF. The CDR3 DNA sequence: TGCGCCAGCAGCCAAGATCGTGGTCTTTATGAAAAACTGTTTTTT.